This T cell receptor beta chain was retrieved from a study of beta chain features in type 1 diabetes. The study reverse transcribed the entire isolated RNA, so it sequenced expressed TCRB transcripts. Repertoires were generated with immunoSEQ multiplex PCR, while TCRdb's copy carries only in-frame clones and drops some. This table holds just over 600,000 clones, 15% to 18% found once. The CDR3 runs to 14 residues. V lost 4 bases, J lost 0 bases, and 3 bases stayed unmatched. Germline V gene sequence: CDR1 SGHTA, CDR2 FQGNSA. Overall study results and limits: Whether TCRB rearrangement is influenced by HLA type was left unresolved in this analysis.

The sample holds a few counts of this clone. Its antigen remains unknown. Each of the CD4+ naive, central memory, regulatory and stem cell-like memory populations was sorted via CD45RO/CCR7/CD25/CD127/CD95/CD27. The V and J genes are TRBV7-2 and TRBJ2-7, with 7 bases matching TRBD1. The sequence came from a man younger than 30 in good health. Sequencing was done on a sample of naive CD4+ T cells from blood. In DNA, the CDR3 is TGTGCCAGCAGCTGGGACAGTTCCTCCTACGAGCAGTACTTC. Translated: CASSWDSSSYEQYF.